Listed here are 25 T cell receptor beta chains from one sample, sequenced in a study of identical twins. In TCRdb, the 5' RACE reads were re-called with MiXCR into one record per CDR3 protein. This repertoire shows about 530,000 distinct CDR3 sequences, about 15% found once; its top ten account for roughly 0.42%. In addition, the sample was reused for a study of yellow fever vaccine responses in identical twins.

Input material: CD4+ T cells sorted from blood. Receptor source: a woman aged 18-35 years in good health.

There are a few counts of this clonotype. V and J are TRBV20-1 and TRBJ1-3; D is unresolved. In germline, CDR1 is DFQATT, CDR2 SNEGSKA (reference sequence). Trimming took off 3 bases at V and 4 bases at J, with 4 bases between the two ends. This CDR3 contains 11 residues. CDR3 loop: CSASGGNTIYF. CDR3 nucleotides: TGCAGTGCTAGTGGGGGAAACACCATATATTTT.

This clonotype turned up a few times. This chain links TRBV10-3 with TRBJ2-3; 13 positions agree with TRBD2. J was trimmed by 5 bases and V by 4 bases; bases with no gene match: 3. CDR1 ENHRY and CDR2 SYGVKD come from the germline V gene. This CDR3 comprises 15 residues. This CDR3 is CAISGLAGGRDTQYF. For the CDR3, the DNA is TGTGCCATCAGTGGACTAGCGGGGGGAAGAGATACGCAGTATTTT.

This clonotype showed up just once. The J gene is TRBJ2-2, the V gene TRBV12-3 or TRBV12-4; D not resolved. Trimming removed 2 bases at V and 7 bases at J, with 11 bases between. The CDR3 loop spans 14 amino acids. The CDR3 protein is CASSLFQYGGELFF. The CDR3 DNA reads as TGTGCCAGCAGTTTATTCCAATATGGCGGGGAGCTGTTTTTT.

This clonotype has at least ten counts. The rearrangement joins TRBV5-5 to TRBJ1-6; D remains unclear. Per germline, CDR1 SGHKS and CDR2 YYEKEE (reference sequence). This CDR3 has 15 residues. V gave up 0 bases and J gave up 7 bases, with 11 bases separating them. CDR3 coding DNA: TGTGCCAGCAGCTTGGGGCTGTGGCAGAATTCACCCCTCCACTTT. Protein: CASSLGLWQNSPLHF.

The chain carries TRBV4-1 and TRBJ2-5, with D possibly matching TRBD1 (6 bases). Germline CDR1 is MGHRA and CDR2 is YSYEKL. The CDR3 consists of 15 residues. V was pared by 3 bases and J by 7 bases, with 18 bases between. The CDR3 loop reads CASSQNREPVGTQYF. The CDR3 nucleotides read TGCGCCAGCAGCCAGAACAGGGAGCCGGTGGGGACCCAGTACTTC.

For the CDR3, the DNA is TGTGCCAGCAGTGATACAGCACTCTACGAGCAGTACTTC. This codes for CASSDTALYEQYF. This chain joins TRBV2 and TRBJ2-7; D remains ambiguous. CDR1 is SNHLY and CDR2 is FYNNEI in the germline V gene. This CDR3 spans 13 amino acids. Trimming pared 3 bases from V and 3 bases from J, leaving 9 bases between.

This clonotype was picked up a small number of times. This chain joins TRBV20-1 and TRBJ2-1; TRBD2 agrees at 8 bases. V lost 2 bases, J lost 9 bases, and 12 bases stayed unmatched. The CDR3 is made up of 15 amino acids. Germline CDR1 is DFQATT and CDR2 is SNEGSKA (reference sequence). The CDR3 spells CSARTSGLGGSEQFF. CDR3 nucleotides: TGCAGTGCTAGAACATCGGGACTAGGGGGGAGTGAGCAGTTCTTC.

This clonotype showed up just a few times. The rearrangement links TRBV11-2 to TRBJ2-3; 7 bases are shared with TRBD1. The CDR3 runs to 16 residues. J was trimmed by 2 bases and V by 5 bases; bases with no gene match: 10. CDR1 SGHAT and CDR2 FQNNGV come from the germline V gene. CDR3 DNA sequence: TGTGCCAGCAGCCCGGGACAGACCTATTCCACAGATACGCAGTATTTT. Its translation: CASSPGQTYSTDTQYF. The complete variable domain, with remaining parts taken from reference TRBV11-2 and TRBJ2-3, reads EAGVAQSPRYKIIEKRQSVAFWCNPISGHATLYWYQQILGQGPKLLIQFQNNGVVDDSQLPKDRFSAERLKGVDSTLKIQPAKLEDSAVYLCASSPGQTYSTDTQYFGPGTRLTVL.

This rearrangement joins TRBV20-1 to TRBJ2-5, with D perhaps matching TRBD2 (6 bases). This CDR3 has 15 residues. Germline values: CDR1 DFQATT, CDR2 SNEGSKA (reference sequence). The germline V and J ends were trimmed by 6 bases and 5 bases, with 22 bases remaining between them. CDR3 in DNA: TGCAGTGCGGAGACCGCGGGGAACACAAGGGAGACCCAGTACTTC. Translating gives CSAETAGNTRETQYF.

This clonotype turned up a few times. CDR3: CSASTSGRRNEQFF. The CDR3 bases are TGCAGTGCTAGCACTAGCGGGAGAAGGAATGAGCAGTTCTTC. V usage is TRBV20-1 and J usage is TRBJ2-1, with TRBD2 matching over 11 bases. With V trimmed by 3 bases and J by 7 bases, 5 bases remained unmatched. This CDR3 contains 14 residues. Germline CDR1 reads DFQATT; CDR2 reads SNEGSKA (reference sequence).

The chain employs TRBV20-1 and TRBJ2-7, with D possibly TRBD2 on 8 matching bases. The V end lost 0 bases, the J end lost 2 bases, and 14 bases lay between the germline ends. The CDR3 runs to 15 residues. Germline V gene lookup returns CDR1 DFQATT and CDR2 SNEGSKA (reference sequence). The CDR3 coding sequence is TGCAGTGCTAGAGATGCGGGGGGACAGACCTACGAGCAGTACGTC. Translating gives CSARDAGGQTYEQYV.

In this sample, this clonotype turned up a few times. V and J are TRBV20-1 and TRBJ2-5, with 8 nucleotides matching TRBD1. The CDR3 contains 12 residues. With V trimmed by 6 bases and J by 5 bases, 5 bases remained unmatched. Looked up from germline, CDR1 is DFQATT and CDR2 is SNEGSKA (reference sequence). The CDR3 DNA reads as TGCAGTGCACCCACAGGGGGGGAGACCCAGTACTTC. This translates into CSAPTGGETQYF.

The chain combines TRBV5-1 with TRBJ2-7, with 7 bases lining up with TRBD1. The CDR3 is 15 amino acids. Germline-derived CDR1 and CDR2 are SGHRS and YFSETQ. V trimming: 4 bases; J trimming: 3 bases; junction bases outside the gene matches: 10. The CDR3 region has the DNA TGCGCCAGCAGCCTCGGAGGACAGGCCAACTACGAGCAGTACTTC. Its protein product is CASSLGGQANYEQYF.

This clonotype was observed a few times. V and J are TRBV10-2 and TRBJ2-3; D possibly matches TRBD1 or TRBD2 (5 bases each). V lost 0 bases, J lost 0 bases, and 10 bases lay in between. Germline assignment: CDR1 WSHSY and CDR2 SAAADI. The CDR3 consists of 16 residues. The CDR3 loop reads CASSESRGVSTDTQYF. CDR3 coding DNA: TGCGCCAGCAGTGAGTCTCGGGGCGTGAGCACAGATACGCAGTATTTT.

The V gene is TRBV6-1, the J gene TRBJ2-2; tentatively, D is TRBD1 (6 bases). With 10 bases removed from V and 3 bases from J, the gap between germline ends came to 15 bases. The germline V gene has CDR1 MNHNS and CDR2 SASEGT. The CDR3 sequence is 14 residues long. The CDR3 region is CATDRNRDTGELFF. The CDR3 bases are TGTGCCACCGACCGGAACAGGGACACCGGGGAGCTGTTTTTT.

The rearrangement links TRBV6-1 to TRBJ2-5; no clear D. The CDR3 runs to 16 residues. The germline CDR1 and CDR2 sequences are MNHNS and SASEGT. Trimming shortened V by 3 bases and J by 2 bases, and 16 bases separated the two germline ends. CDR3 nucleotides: TGTGCCAGCAGTGATCCCCGCAGTCGGGTACAAGAGACCCAGTACTTC. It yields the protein CASSDPRSRVQETQYF.

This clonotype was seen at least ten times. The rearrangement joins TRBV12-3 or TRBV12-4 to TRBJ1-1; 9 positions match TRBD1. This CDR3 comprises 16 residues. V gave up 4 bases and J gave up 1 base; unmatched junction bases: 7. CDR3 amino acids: CASSSTGGPPNTEAFF. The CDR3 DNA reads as TGTGCCAGCAGTTCAACAGGGGGCCCGCCGAACACTGAAGCTTTCTTT.

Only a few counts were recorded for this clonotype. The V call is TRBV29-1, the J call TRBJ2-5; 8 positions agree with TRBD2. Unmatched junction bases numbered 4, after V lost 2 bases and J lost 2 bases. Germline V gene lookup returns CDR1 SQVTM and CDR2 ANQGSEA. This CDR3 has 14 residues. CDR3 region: CSVELASGQETQYF. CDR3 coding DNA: TGCAGCGTTGAACTGGCTAGCGGGCAAGAGACCCAGTACTTC.

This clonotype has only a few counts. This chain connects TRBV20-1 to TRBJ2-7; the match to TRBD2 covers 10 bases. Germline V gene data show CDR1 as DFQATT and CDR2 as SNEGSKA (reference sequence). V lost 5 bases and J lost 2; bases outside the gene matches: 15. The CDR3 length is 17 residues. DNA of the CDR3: TGCAGTGCTCTTTTCCCTAGCGGGAGTCGAATAGCCTACGAGCAGTACTTC. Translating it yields CSALFPSGSRIAYEQYF.

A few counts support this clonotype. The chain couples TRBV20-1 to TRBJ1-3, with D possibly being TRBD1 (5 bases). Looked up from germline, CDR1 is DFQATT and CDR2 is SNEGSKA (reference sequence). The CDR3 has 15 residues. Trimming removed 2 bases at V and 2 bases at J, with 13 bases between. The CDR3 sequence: CSARKDTVPGNTIYF. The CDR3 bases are TGCAGTGCTAGAAAGGACACCGTCCCTGGAAACACCATATATTTT.

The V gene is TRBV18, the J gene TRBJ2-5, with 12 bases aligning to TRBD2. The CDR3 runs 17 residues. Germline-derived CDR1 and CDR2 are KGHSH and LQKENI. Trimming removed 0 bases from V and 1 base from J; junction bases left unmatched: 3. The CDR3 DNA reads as TGTGCCAGCTCACCACCGCGGACTAGCGGGACCCAAGAGACCCAGTACTTC. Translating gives CASSPPRTSGTQETQYF.

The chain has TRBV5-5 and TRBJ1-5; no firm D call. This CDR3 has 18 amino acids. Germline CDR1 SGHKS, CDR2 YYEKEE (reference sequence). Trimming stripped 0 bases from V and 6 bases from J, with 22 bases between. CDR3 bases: TGTGCCAGCAGCTTGGCCGTTTTTACGGGGTCATGGATTCAGCCCCAGCATTTT. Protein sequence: CASSLAVFTGSWIQPQHF.

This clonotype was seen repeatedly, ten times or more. The CDR3 DNA follows: TGTGCCAGCAGCTTAGAGGGCCTAGATACGCAGTATTTT. Translated, it gives CASSLEGLDTQYF. The genes are TRBV7-9 and TRBJ2-3; the D is unclear. This CDR3 contains 13 residues. Trimming cost V 1 base and J 5 bases, with 7 bases left between them. The germline gives CDR1 SEHNR, CDR2 FQNEAQ (reference sequence).

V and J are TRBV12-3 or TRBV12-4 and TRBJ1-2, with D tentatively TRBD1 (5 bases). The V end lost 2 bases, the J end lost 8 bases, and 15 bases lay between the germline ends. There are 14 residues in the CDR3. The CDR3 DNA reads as TGTGCCAGCAGTTTATTCGGCAGGGAAAGCGGCTACACCTTC. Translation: CASSLFGRESGYTF.

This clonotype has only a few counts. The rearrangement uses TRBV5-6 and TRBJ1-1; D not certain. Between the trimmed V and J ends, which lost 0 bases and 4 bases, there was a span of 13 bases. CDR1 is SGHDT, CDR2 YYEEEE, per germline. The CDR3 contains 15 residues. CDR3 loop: CASSLGYGGGTEAFF. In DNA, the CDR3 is TGTGCCAGCAGCTTGGGGTACGGTGGAGGCACTGAAGCTTTCTTT.